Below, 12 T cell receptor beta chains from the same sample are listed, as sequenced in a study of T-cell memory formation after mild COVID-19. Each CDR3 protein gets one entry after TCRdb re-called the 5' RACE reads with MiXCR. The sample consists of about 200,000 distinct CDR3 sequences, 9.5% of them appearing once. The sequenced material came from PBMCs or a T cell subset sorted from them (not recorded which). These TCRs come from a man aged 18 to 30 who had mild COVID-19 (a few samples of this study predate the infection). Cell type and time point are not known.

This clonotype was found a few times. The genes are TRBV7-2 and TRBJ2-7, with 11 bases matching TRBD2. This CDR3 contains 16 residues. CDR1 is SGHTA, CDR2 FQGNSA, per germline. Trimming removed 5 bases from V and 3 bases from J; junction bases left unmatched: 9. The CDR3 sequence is CASSLRLAGTYYEQYF. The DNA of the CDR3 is TGTGCCAGCAGCCTACGACTAGCGGGGACCTACTACGAGCAGTACTTC.

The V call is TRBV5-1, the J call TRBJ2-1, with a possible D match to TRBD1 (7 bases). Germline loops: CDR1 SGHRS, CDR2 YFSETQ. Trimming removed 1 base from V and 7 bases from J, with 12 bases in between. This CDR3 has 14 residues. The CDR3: CASSLPGGRNEQFF. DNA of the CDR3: TGCGCCAGCAGCTTGCCAGGGGGGAGGAATGAGCAGTTCTTC.

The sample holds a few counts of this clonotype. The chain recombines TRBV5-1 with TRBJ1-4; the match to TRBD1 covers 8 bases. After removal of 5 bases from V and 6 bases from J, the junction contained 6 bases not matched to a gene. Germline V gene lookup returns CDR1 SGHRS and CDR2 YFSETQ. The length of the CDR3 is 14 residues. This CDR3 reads CASSYQGADEKLFF. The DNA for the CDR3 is TGCGCCAGCAGTTACCAGGGGGCTGATGAAAAACTGTTTTTT. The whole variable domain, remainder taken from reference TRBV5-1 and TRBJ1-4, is KAGVTQTPRYLIKTRGQQVTLSCSPISGHRSVSWYQQTPGQGLQFLFEYFSETQRNKGNFPGRFSGRQFSNSRSEMNVSTLELGDSALYLCASSYQGADEKLFFGSGTQLSVL.

CDR3 residues: CASSFPSKGGYTF. The CDR3, as DNA: TGTGCCAGCAGTTTCCCTAGTAAAGGAGGCTACACCTTC. The gene calls are TRBV28 and TRBJ1-2; D remains unclear. V dropped 3 bases and J dropped 8 bases, with 13 bases sitting between them. This CDR3 region has 13 residues. Looked up from germline, CDR1 is MDHEN and CDR2 is SYDVKM.

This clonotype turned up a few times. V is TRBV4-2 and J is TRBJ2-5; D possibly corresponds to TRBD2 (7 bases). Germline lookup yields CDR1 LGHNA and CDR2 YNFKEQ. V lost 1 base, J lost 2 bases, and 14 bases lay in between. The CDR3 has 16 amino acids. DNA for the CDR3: TGTGCCAGCAGCCAAGGGGGGGGGACACGGCAAGAGACCCAGTACTTC. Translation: CASSQGGGTRQETQYF.

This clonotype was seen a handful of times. The CDR3 spells CASSPRRGDGRSGANVLTF. CDR3 coding DNA: TGTGCCAGCAGCCCTAGAAGGGGGGACGGGCGCTCTGGGGCCAACGTCCTGACTTTC. The chain combines TRBV5-5 with TRBJ2-6, with D possibly being TRBD1 or TRBD2 (6 bases each). The length of the CDR3 is 19 residues. CDR1 is SGHKS and CDR2 is YYEKEE in the germline V gene (reference sequence). Trimming shortened V by 4 bases and J by 0 bases, and 20 bases separated the two germline ends.

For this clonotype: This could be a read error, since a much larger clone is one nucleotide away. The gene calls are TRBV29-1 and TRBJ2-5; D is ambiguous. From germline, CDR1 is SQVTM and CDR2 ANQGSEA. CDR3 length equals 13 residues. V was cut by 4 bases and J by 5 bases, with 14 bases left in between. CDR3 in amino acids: CSVVPGSRETQYF. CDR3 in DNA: TGCAGCGTTGTGCCCGGGTCCAGGGAGACCCAGTACTTC. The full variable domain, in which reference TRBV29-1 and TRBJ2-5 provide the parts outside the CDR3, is SAVISQKPSRDICQRGTSLTIQCQVDSQVTMMFWYRQQPGQSLTLIATANQGSEATYESGFVIDKFPISRPNLTFSTLTVSNMSPEDSSIYLCSVVPGSRETQYFGPGTRLLVL.

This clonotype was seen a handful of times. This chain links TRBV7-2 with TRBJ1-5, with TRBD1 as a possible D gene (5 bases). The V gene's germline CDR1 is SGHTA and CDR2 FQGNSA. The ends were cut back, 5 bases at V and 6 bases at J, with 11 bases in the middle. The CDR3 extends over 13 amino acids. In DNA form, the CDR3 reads TGTGCCAGCAGCGGGGGGGGTAGTCAGCCCCAGCATTTT. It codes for CASSGGGSQPQHF.

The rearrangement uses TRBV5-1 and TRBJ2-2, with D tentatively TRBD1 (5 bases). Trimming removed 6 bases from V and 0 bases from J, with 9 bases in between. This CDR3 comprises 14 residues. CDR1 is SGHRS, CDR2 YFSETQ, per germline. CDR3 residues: CASTQGSNTGELFF. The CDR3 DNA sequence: TGCGCCAGCACTCAGGGATCGAACACCGGGGAGCTGTTTTTT.

The CDR3 region is CASSPSQAQETQYF. The DNA for the CDR3 is TGTGCCAGCAGCCCCTCGCAGGCCCAAGAGACCCAGTACTTC. This chain links TRBV3-1 with TRBJ2-5, with D uncertain. From germline, CDR1 is LGHDT and CDR2 YNNKEL (reference sequence). Between the trimmed V and J ends, which lost 4 bases and 1 base, there was a span of 10 bases. The CDR3 loop spans 14 amino acids.

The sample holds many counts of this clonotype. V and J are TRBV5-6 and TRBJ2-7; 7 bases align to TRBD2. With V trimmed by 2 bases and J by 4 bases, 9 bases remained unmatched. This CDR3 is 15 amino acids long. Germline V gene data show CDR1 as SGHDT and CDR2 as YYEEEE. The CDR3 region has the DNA TGTGCCAGCAGCTTTCTCACCCGGGGGGAGTACGAGCAGTACTTC. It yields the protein CASSFLTRGEYEQYF. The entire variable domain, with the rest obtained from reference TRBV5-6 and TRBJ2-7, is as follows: DAGVTQSPTHLIKTRGQQVTLRCSPKSGHDTVSWYQQALGQGPQFIFQYYEEEERQRGNFPDRFSGHQFPNYSSELNVNALLLGDSALYLCASSFLTRGEYEQYFGPGTRLTVT.

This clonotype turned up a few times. The CDR3: CSAHPGTTYEQYF. The CDR3 coding sequence is TGCAGTGCTCACCCTGGGACTACCTACGAGCAGTACTTC. The chain joins TRBV20-1 to TRBJ2-7; 7 bases match TRBD2. The CDR3 contains 13 residues. From germline, CDR1 is DFQATT and CDR2 SNEGSKA (reference sequence). The ends lost 5 bases at V and 2 bases at J; junction bases unmatched: 6.